Following are 30 T cell receptor beta chains from one sample sequenced in a study of T cells in Graves' hyperthyroidism and ophthalmopathy (dated by TCRdb to between 2019 and 2020). Library preparation used multiplex PCR. Sequencing instrument: Illumina HiSeq 2000. The TCR beta CDR3 regions were amplified from RNA transcripts. The first round of RT-PCR for the TCR CDR3 was performed with the HTBI primer set and the Qiagen OneStep RT-PCR kit. TCRdb reworked the public reads: Q25 trimming with fastp, MiXCR clone assembly, productive beta chains retained. Every distinct CDR3 protein forms one entry, paired with its most common genes and DNA. In this sample the table shows 450,000 to 600,000 distinct CDR3 sequences, 15% to 20% of which occur a single time. Approximately 50% of the sample is held by the ten biggest clonotypes. Material for sequencing was blood. These TCRs come from a man aged 35-49 years with Graves' ophthalmopathy.

The rearrangement uses TRBV28 and TRBJ1-4; 9 bases align to TRBD1. The CDR3 runs to 15 residues. After removal of 4 bases from V and 6 bases from J, the junction contained 6 bases not matched to a gene. The germline CDR1 and CDR2 sequences are MDHEN and SYDVKM. In nucleotides, the CDR3 is TGTGCCAGCAGTTCACCGGGACAGGGCGATGAAAAACTGTTTTTT. Its protein product is CASSSPGQGDEKLFF.

This clonotype was seen only a few times. The CDR3 loop reads CASSYKAFYYGYTF. The DNA for the CDR3 is TGTGCCAGCAGCTACAAGGCCTTTTACTATGGCTACACCTTC. The V and J genes are TRBV13 and TRBJ1-2; D ambiguous. Deletions cut 4 bases from V and 3 bases from J, with 12 bases between. This CDR3 comprises 14 residues. In germline, CDR1 is PRHDT, CDR2 FYEKMQ (reference sequence).

The sample holds a few counts of this clonotype. V is TRBV2 and J is TRBJ2-5; 7 bases are shared with TRBD2. Germline trimming cut 7 bases from V and 2 bases from J; bases unmatched to any gene: 10. CDR3 length: 15 residues. Germline V lookup: CDR1 SNHLY, CDR2 FYNNEI. CDR3 protein: CASTPDGGGQETQYF. The CDR3 DNA reads TGTGCCAGCACCCCTGACGGGGGAGGGCAAGAGACCCAGTACTTC.

This clonotype was seen a single time. This rearrangement joins TRBV11-2 to TRBJ2-7; 16 bases fit TRBD2. After removal of 3 bases from V and 3 bases from J, the junction contained 23 bases not matched to a gene. Germline CDR1 SGHAT, CDR2 FQNNGV. This CDR3 region has 23 residues. The CDR3 DNA reads TGTGCCAGCAGCTTGGAGGGACTAGCGGGAGGGCCAGCGGTGGGGTCGTCTGGCTACGAGCAGTACTTC. Translating gives CASSLEGLAGGPAVGSSGYEQYF.

The gene calls are TRBV5-6 and TRBJ2-2; TRBD2 agrees at 8 bases. The V and J ends lost 5 bases and 0 bases, in that order; junction bases with no gene match: 6. This CDR3 has 16 residues. Germline CDR1 reads SGHDT; CDR2 reads YYEEEE. The DNA of the CDR3 is TGTGCCAGCAGAGGCGGGGGGCCCACGAACACCGGGGAGCTGTTTTTT. Residues: CASRGGGPTNTGELFF.

Ten or more counts support this clonotype. The V call is TRBV3-1, the J call TRBJ2-3; 8 bases line up with TRBD2. The CDR3 covers 16 residues. The germline CDR1 and CDR2 sequences are LGHDT and YNNKEL (reference sequence). Trimming cost V 4 bases and J 0 bases; bases outside gene matches: 6. The CDR3 loop reads CASSPRGGRSTDTQYF. The CDR3, as DNA: TGTGCCAGCAGCCCTAGGGGCGGGAGGAGCACAGATACGCAGTATTTT.

This clonotype was counted many times. CDR3 protein: CASSQQGRVETQYF. The CDR3 nucleotides are TGTGCCAGCAGCCAACAGGGGAGGGTGGAGACCCAGTACTTC. The genes are TRBV12-3 or TRBV12-4 and TRBJ2-5; D assignment may be TRBD1 or TRBD2 (7 bases each). V was cut by 6 bases and J by 5 bases, with 16 bases left in between. The CDR3 totals 14 residues.

This chain joins TRBV18 and TRBJ2-2; the D call may be TRBD1 or TRBD2 (5 bases each). This CDR3 spans 17 amino acids. Germline CDR1 is KGHSH and CDR2 is LQKENI. Trimming removed 6 bases from V and 1 base from J, with 18 bases in between. The CDR3 DNA sequence: TGTGCCAGCTCGTACAACCCGGGACCCCAGAACACCGGGGAGCTGTTTTTT. Translation gives CASSYNPGPQNTGELFF.

The J gene is TRBJ2-3, the V gene TRBV3-1, with D unresolved. This CDR3 has 15 residues. In germline, CDR1 is LGHDT, CDR2 YNNKEL (reference sequence). Trimming pared 0 bases from V and 3 bases from J, leaving 10 bases between. CDR3 in DNA: TGTGCCAGCAGCCAAGAATTGCTAACTACAGATACGCAGTATTTT. As protein: CASSQELLTTDTQYF.

A few counts support this clonotype. The genes are TRBV5-5 and TRBJ2-1, with TRBD2 identical over 12 bases. Germline V CDR1 and CDR2: SGHKS, YYEKEE (reference sequence). The CDR3 has 16 amino acids. V lost 1 base, J lost 4 bases, and 3 bases stayed unmatched. For the CDR3, the DNA is TGTGCCAGCAGCTTGTCTAGCGGGAGGGTATACAATGAGCAGTTCTTC. Amino acid sequence: CASSLSSGRVYNEQFF.

V gene TRBV5-4 combines with J gene TRBJ1-6; D uncertain. The V gene lost 1 base and the J gene lost 5 bases, with 16 bases spanning the gap. This CDR3 is 17 amino acids long. Germline-derived CDR1 and CDR2 are SGHNT and YYREEE (reference sequence). The CDR3 loop reads CASSLSLARPDNSPLHF. The CDR3 coding sequence is TGTGCCAGCAGCTTGTCCCTCGCCCGCCCGGATAATTCACCCCTCCACTTT.

The chain employs TRBV10-3 and TRBJ1-1; no clear D gene. Germline loops: CDR1 ENHRY, CDR2 SYGVKD. V was cut by 6 bases and J by 0 bases, with 14 bases left in between. The CDR3 runs 15 residues. The CDR3 region is CAIRNPGRMNTEAFF. The CDR3 region has the DNA TGTGCCATCAGAAATCCAGGACGGATGAACACTGAAGCTTTCTTT.

This clonotype was counted ten times or more. The rearrangement joins TRBV5-1 to TRBJ2-1, with TRBD2 matching 10 bases. The V segment lost 0 bases and the J segment 9 bases; nucleotides outside the gene matches: 9. The length of the CDR3 is 16 residues. The germline V gene encodes CDR1 SGHRS and CDR2 YFSETQ. The CDR3 nucleotides are TGCGCCAGCAGCTTGGATTTTGAGCGGGGGGGCCTTGAGCAGTTCTTC. Its protein is CASSLDFERGGLEQFF.

The chain employs TRBV28 and TRBJ2-5; no firm D call. The CDR3 runs to 15 residues. The V end was cut by 5 bases, the J end by 4 bases, with 17 bases between. CDR1 MDHEN and CDR2 SYDVKM come from the germline V gene. This CDR3 reads CASSEPGRVRETQYF. The CDR3, as DNA: TGTGCCAGCAGTGAACCCGGACGGGTTAGAGAGACCCAGTACTTC. The full variable domain, completed using reference TRBV28 and TRBJ2-5, is DVKVTQSSRYLVKRTGEKVFLECVQDMDHENMFWYRQDPGLGLRLIYFSYDVKMKEKGDIPEGYSVSREKKERFSLILESASTNQTSMYLCASSEPGRVRETQYFGPGTRLLVL.

This clonotype turned up a few times. The chain carries TRBV6-2 or TRBV6-3 and TRBJ2-1, with 8 bases fitting TRBD2. The CDR3 is 13 residues long. V was pared by 6 bases and J by 7 bases, with 5 bases of the junction left unmatched. From germline, CDR1 is MNHEY and CDR2 SVGEGT. CDR3 in amino acids: CASRLTSANEQFF. In DNA form, the CDR3 reads TGTGCCAGCAGGCTGACTAGCGCTAATGAGCAGTTCTTC.

This clonotype was counted between two and nine times. CDR3 region: CASGFGGAVPETQYF. The CDR3 region has the DNA TGTGCTAGTGGTTTCGGGGGGGCAGTACCGGAGACCCAGTACTTC. The chain couples TRBV12-5 to TRBJ2-5, with 8 bases identical to TRBD2. Germline CDR1 reads LGHNT; CDR2 reads FRNRAP. This CDR3 is built from 15 residues. V dropped 3 bases and J dropped 5; count of bases not matched to a gene: 8.

This clonotype has a handful of counts. The chain carries TRBV5-8 and TRBJ1-3; no firm D call. The CDR3 contains 12 residues. V was cut by 1 base and J by 8 bases, with 7 bases left in between. Germline V gives CDR1 SGHTS, CDR2 YDEGEE. CDR3 coding DNA: TGTGCCAGCAGCTTGCGGGGAGACACCATATATTTT. Translating it yields CASSLRGDTIYF.

At least ten counts were recorded for this clonotype. The rearrangement uses TRBV28 and TRBJ2-7; D gene uncertain. The germline V gene has CDR1 MDHEN and CDR2 SYDVKM. This CDR3 is built from 14 residues. Trimming left V 8 bases short and J 1 base short, with 15 bases between. The chain's CDR3 is CASRRQTTSYEQYF. CDR3 DNA sequence: TGTGCCAGCCGTAGACAAACCACTTCCTACGAGCAGTACTTC.

This clonotype showed up many times. The chain couples TRBV12-3 or TRBV12-4 to TRBJ1-5; no firm D call. The germline V and J ends were trimmed by 6 bases and 2 bases, with 11 bases remaining between them. This CDR3 has 14 amino acids. The CDR3 protein is CASRASGGNQPQHF. CDR3 in DNA: TGTGCCAGCAGGGCATCAGGCGGCAATCAGCCCCAGCATTTT.

The chain uses TRBV4-2 and TRBJ2-3; 9 positions agree with TRBD2. The trim removed 5 bases at V and 0 bases at J, leaving 12 bases unmatched. Germline lookup yields CDR1 LGHNA and CDR2 YNFKEQ. The CDR3 extends over 18 amino acids. CDR3 DNA: TGTGCCAGCAGCTCAGTAGGCCTAGCGGGATTCAGCACAGATACGCAGTATTTT. This encodes CASSSVGLAGFSTDTQYF.

The chain combines TRBV12-3 or TRBV12-4 with TRBJ1-6; tentatively, D is TRBD1 (6 bases). There are 15 residues in the CDR3. The V end was cut by 1 base, the J end by 5 bases, with 9 bases between. Here the CDR3 DNA reads TGTGCCAGCAGTTTAGACAGGGCCGATAATTCACCCCTCCACTTT. Its translation: CASSLDRADNSPLHF.

This clonotype was observed at least ten times. This rearrangement joins TRBV11-2 to TRBJ2-3; D is tentatively TRBD1 or TRBD2 (6 bases each). Trimming stripped 4 bases from V and 1 base from J, with 15 bases between. The CDR3 contains 16 residues. The V gene's germline CDR1 is SGHAT and CDR2 FQNNGV. This CDR3 is CASSSLEGVGTDTQYF. In DNA, the CDR3 is TGTGCCAGCAGCTCCCTGGAGGGGGTAGGCACAGATACGCAGTATTTT.

This clonotype was found many times. V is TRBV3-1 and J is TRBJ2-5; D unresolved. Germline V CDR1 and CDR2: LGHDT, YNNKEL (reference sequence). Trimming pared 0 bases from V and 3 bases from J, leaving 11 bases between. CDR3 length: 15 residues. The CDR3 DNA sequence: TGTGCCAGCAGCCAAGATGGAATAGGGAAAGAGACCCAGTACTTC. It yields the protein CASSQDGIGKETQYF.

This clonotype was seen repeatedly, ten times or more. The chain recombines TRBV27 with TRBJ1-1, with a weak D call TRBD1 (5 bases). Germline lookup yields CDR1 MNHEY and CDR2 SMNVEV (reference sequence). The CDR3 is made up of 13 amino acids. Trimming removed 7 bases from V and 4 bases from J, with 13 bases in between. CDR3 sequence reads: CASMSSGPTEAFF. CDR3 DNA sequence: TGTGCCAGCATGAGTTCAGGGCCCACTGAAGCTTTCTTT.

About this clonotype itself: A much larger clone is a single base away; this may be a read error. This rearrangement joins TRBV12-3 or TRBV12-4 to TRBJ1-1, with a weak D call TRBD1 (5 bases). The CDR3 covers 15 residues. CDR3: CTTTGFTTENTEAFF. CDR3 coding DNA: TGTACCACCACAGGCTTCACGACAGAGAACACTGAAGCTTTCTTT.

This clonotype came up many times. The genes are TRBV20-1 and TRBJ1-6, with 8 bases identical to TRBD1. V shed 3 bases, J shed 9 bases, and the junction held 7 bases outside the gene matches. The V gene's germline CDR1 is DFQATT and CDR2 SNEGSKA (reference sequence). The CDR3 extends over 14 amino acids. DNA for the CDR3: TGCAGTGCTAGCCCGGACAGGGTTCGTTCACCCCTCCACTTT. It translates to CSASPDRVRSPLHF.

This clonotype was seen a handful of times. This chain connects TRBV19 to TRBJ1-2, with 12 positions matching TRBD1. V dropped 5 bases and J dropped 6; count of bases not matched to a gene: 4. There are 14 residues in the CDR3. Germline V gene sequence: CDR1 LNHDA, CDR2 SQIVND (reference sequence). CDR3 region: CASSSGQGANGYTF. The CDR3 nucleotides are TGTGCCAGTAGTTCGGGACAGGGGGCGAATGGCTACACCTTC.

The rearrangement joins TRBV7-2 to TRBJ1-1; 7 nucleotides match TRBD1. This CDR3 comprises 15 residues. V shed 5 bases and J 7 bases; nucleotides not matched to a gene: 13. Per germline, CDR1 SGHTA and CDR2 FQGNSA. Here the CDR3 reads CASSGITGVTFEAFF. In DNA, the CDR3 is TGTGCCAGCAGCGGAATAACAGGGGTAACCTTTGAAGCTTTCTTT.

This chain uses TRBV5-1 with TRBJ2-2; 10 bases agree with TRBD2. Germline V gene data show CDR1 as SGHRS and CDR2 as YFSETQ. The J segment lost 3 bases and the V segment lost 4 bases, leaving 9 bases of the junction unmatched. The CDR3 runs 17 residues. DNA for the CDR3: TGCGCCAGCAGCGGAAAACAGCGGGAGGGCCACACCGGGGAGCTGTTTTTT. Protein product: CASSGKQREGHTGELFF. Looking up the rest from reference TRBV5-1 and TRBJ2-2 gives the full variable domain: KAGVTQTPRYLIKTRGQQVTLSCSPISGHRSVSWYQQTPGQGLQFLFEYFSETQRNKGNFPGRFSGRQFSNSRSEMNVSTLELGDSALYLCASSGKQREGHTGELFFGEGSRLTVL.

This clonotype was found many times. This chain joins TRBV6-1 and TRBJ2-7, with 9 bases fitting TRBD1. Trimming took 4 bases from V and 3 from J; bases not matched to a gene: 7. The CDR3 has 15 amino acids. Germline V gives CDR1 MNHNS, CDR2 SASEGT. CDR3 DNA: TGTGCCAGCAGTGGGGCCGGGACAGGGATCTACGAGCAGTACTTC. Translation gives CASSGAGTGIYEQYF.